This T cell receptor (beta chain) was identified in a study of identical twins. Study-wide results and caveats: Excess sharing between twins was weaker in beta out-of-frame sequences.

Regarding this clonotype: What it recognizes is unknown.

The CDR3 is 15 residues long. Unmatched junction bases numbered 8, after V lost 7 bases and J lost 1 base. Per germline, CDR1 SNHLY and CDR2 FYNNEI. Via MiXCR, TCRdb re-called the 5' RACE reads, giving one row per CDR3 protein. The sample yields approximately 500,000 distinct CDR3 sequences, 13% to 15% seen once. The sample was also linked to a second study, of yellow fever vaccine responses in identical twins.

The sequence derives from a woman between 18 and 29 years old in good health. The specimen was CD4+ T cells sorted from blood. V and J are TRBV2 and TRBJ2-3, with 7 bases lining up with TRBD2. The CDR3 region is CASILVGLRTDTQYF. CDR3 nucleotide sequence: TGTGCCAGCATTTTAGTGGGACTACGCACAGATACGCAGTATTTT.